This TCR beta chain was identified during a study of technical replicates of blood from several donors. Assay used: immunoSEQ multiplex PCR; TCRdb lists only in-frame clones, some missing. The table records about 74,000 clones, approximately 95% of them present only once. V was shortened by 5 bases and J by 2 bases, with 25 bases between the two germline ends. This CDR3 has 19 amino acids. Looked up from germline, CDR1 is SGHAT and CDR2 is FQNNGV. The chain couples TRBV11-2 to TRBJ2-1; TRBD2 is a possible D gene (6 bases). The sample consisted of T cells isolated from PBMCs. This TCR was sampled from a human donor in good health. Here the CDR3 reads CASSPEIPGAKSAYNEQFF. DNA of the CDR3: TGTGCCAGCAGCCCCGAGATTCCGGGAGCGAAAAGTGCCTACAATGAGCAGTTCTTC.